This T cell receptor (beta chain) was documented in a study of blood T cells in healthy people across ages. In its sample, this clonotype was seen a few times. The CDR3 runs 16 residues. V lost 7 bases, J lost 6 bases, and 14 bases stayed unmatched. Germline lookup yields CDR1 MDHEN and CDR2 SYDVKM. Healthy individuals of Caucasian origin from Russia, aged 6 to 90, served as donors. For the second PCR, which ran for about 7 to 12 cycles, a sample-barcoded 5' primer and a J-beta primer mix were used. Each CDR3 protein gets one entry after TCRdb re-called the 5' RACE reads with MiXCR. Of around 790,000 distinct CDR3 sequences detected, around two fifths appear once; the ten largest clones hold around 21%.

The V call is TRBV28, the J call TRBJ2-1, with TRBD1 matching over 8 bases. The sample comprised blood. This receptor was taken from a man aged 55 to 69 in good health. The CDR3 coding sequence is TGTGCCAGCACCCCCTCCGGGACAGGTTCTAGCAATGAGCAGTTCTTC. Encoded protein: CASTPSGTGSSNEQFF.